This record looks at one T cell receptor beta chain sequence and its context. This entry comes from a study of Ad26.COV2.S vaccination and SARS-CoV-2 variants. Study information: Intramuscular Ad26.COV2.S at 5x10^10 or 1x10^11 viral particles.

CDR3 size: 14 residues. V lost 6 bases to trimming and J lost 0 bases; unmatched junction nucleotides: 2. The germline V gene encodes CDR1 SNHLY and CDR2 FYNNEI. Sample treatment: around 19 received Ad26.COV2.S at low or high dose, single or two shots; 5 received placebo; per-sample allocation not given. Samples were taken on day 63 after the first vaccine or placebo injection. Here immunoSEQ multiplex PCR was the method, and the copy in TCRdb shows in-frame clones only, minus some. The sample lists about 350,000 clones, around 88% occurring once. This clonotype was sampled from a person aged 18-65 years who received the Ad26.COV2.S COVID-19 vaccine or a placebo. The chain combines TRBV2 with TRBJ1-5; 7 positions agree with TRBD1. Specimen: peripheral blood, collected in a trial of Ad26.COV2.S vaccine versus placebo. DNA of the CDR3: TGTGCCAGCAGCGGGACAGATAGCAATCAGCCCCAGCATTTT. This codes for CASSGTDSNQPQHF.